Listed below are T cell receptor beta chains from one sample, sequenced in a study of T-cell reconstitution after alpha-beta-depleted transplantation in children. From the PCR reads, TCRdb called clonotypes with MiXCR, one entry per CDR3 protein. Among around 530,000 distinct CDR3 sequences listed, less than 35% were seen once. The sequenced sample was PBMCs from the stem cell graft donor, obtained from the stem cell graft. The receptors come from a human donor who donated a stem cell graft to a child with aplastic anemia. The CDR3 runs from the conserved cysteine through the conserved F or W. The order of the fields is V gene, J gene, CDR3 protein.

>TRBV7-2|TRBJ2-3
CASSLMSDTQYF
>TRBV12-3/TRBV12-4|TRBJ2-1
CASSLRLAGENEQFF
>TRBV12-3/TRBV12-4|TRBJ2-6
CASSVMPSGANVLTF
>TRBV24-1|TRBJ2-1
CATSVGYSSYNEQFF
>TRBV4-3|TRBJ1-1
CASSQVSWGMNTEAFF
>TRBV5-1|TRBJ1-2
CASSTARTAGDGYTF
>TRBV7-8|TRBJ2-5
CASSLGLAGYQETQYF
>TRBV9|TRBJ2-7
CASSVDRGSYYEQYF
>TRBV5-6|TRBJ2-1
CASSLWLLSSYNEQFF
>TRBV6-2/TRBV6-3|TRBJ1-2
CASSYSIGRGQGYTF
>TRBV3-1|TRBJ2-1
CASSQVPSEGRSSYNEQFF
>TRBV13|TRBJ1-2
CASSLEGGYGYTF
>TRBV7-2|TRBJ1-6
CASSLDQGVNSPLHF
>TRBV7-2|TRBJ1-1
CASSSGQVNTEAFF
>TRBV11-2|TRBJ2-1
CASSWGGAGTRGEQFF
>TRBV29-1|TRBJ1-2
CTIYWTNGYTF
>TRBV7-2|TRBJ1-1
CASSLGVRQNTEAFF
>TRBV20-1|TRBJ2-7
CSANLQGARLTYEQYF
>TRBV29-1|TRBJ2-7
CSVGRAGHEQYF
>TRBV6-1|TRBJ1-1
CASSPGQGKAHTEAFF
>TRBV12-3/TRBV12-4|TRBJ2-4
CASSQGTPDIQYF
>TRBV20-1|TRBJ2-5
CSARDYLTQETQYF
>TRBV9|TRBJ2-1
CASRTGQGAGEQFF
>TRBV6-5|TRBJ2-5
CASSYSGQTLGTQYF
>TRBV6-5|TRBJ2-2
CASSYPRGGNTGELFF
>TRBV20-1|TRBJ2-1
CSASGISYNEQFF
>TRBV5-1|TRBJ1-1
CASSLIGTSTEAFF
>TRBV30|TRBJ2-2
CAWSVRGVVTGELFF
>TRBV5-4|TRBJ2-7
CASSRGSSDEQYF
>TRBV7-8|TRBJ2-7
CASSLALGSEQYF
>TRBV12-3/TRBV12-4|TRBJ2-1
CASTVAGATYNEQFF
>TRBV12-3/TRBV12-4|TRBJ1-1
CASSPPRVGRRMNTEAFF
>TRBV7-9|TRBJ2-7
CASSARDRGLNEQYF
>TRBV9|TRBJ2-3
CASSEEGVGDTQYF
>TRBV10-3|TRBJ1-1
CAISKSQGWSTEAFF
>TRBV5-4|TRBJ2-1
CASSDRETGVHNEQFF
>TRBV4-3|TRBJ1-2
CASSQAYRGRTGYTF
>TRBV10-3|TRBJ2-3
CAISRAGGLERTDTQYF
>TRBV29-1|TRBJ2-5
CSAGGGQETQYF
>TRBV29-1|TRBJ1-1
CSVPGEHTEAFF
>TRBV7-2|TRBJ1-4
CASSLGQGATNEKLFF
>TRBV2|TRBJ2-1
CASSYPGQLNNEQFF